Each of the 27 T cell receptor beta chains below was sequenced from the same sample in a study of early T cells in non-severe SARS-CoV-2 infection (dated by TCRdb to 2020 to 2022). Receptor libraries were prepared by 5' RACE. This sample was sequenced with a NextSeq 500. The public reads were run again by TCRdb, first through fastp at Q25 and then through MiXCR, and only productive beta chains were kept. Rows with a matching CDR3 protein are joined into one entry that keeps the most common DNA and genes. Here the sample has about 40,000 distinct CDR3 sequences; around 4.5% occur a single time. The ten largest clones add up to around 4.9% of the sample. Material: whole blood. The receptors originated from an adult who was a healthcare worker with PCR-confirmed SARS-CoV-2 infection or an uninfected control (not recorded which).

This clonotype was seen repeatedly, ten times or more. This chain uses TRBV28 with TRBJ1-1; TRBD1 might be the D (5 bases). This CDR3 comprises 14 residues. CDR1 and CDR2 from the germline V gene are MDHEN and SYDVKM. V lost 6 bases, J lost 6 bases, and 17 bases lay in between. Written as DNA, the CDR3 is TGTGCCAGCAGGATTAAACGAGCAGGGTCTGAAGCTTTCTTT. This gives the protein CASRIKRAGSEAFF.

This clonotype appeared many times. The genes are TRBV11-2 and TRBJ2-5; D ambiguous. The CDR3 extends over 13 amino acids. Germline loops: CDR1 SGHAT, CDR2 FQNNGV. Trimming removed 0 bases at V and 3 bases at J, with 5 bases between. Here the CDR3 reads CASSLEREETQYF. The CDR3 DNA sequence: TGTGCCAGCAGCTTAGAAAGGGAAGAGACCCAGTACTTC.

This clonotype came up many times. The V and J genes are TRBV11-2 and TRBJ1-1; 8 positions agree with TRBD1. The CDR3 loop spans 15 amino acids. The germline CDR1 and CDR2 sequences are SGHAT and FQNNGV. With 4 bases clipped from V and 1 base from J, the junction kept 5 bases outside the gene matches. The CDR3 loop is CASSSGQGTNTEAFF. The CDR3 region has the DNA TGTGCCAGCAGCTCCGGACAGGGAACGAACACTGAAGCTTTCTTT. Looking up the rest from reference TRBV11-2 and TRBJ1-1 gives the full variable domain: EAGVAQSPRYKIIEKRQSVAFWCNPISGHATLYWYQQILGQGPKLLIQFQNNGVVDDSQLPKDRFSAERLKGVDSTLKIQPAKLEDSAVYLCASSSGQGTNTEAFFGQGTRLTVV.

This clonotype has a count of ten or more. This chain joins TRBV11-2 and TRBJ2-7, with D perhaps matching TRBD1 or TRBD2 (5 bases each). V lost 1 base, J lost 1 base, and 11 bases lay in between. CDR3 length: 15 residues. Germline CDR1 SGHAT, CDR2 FQNNGV. CDR3 coding DNA: TGTGCCAGCAGCTTAGGACCGGGACCATCCTACGAGCAGTACTTC. It translates to CASSLGPGPSYEQYF.

The chain recombines TRBV12-3 or TRBV12-4 with TRBJ2-7; unclear D gene. The CDR3 length is 12 residues. Trimming left V 4 bases short and J 4 bases short, with 8 bases between. The CDR3 nucleotides read TGTGCCAGCAGTTCCGACACGTACGAGCAGTACTTC. This gives the protein CASSSDTYEQYF.

The chain employs TRBV11-2 and TRBJ1-2; D not certain. Per the germline V gene, CDR1 is SGHAT and CDR2 is FQNNGV. The CDR3 covers 14 residues. V was cut by 0 bases and J by 0 bases, with 5 bases left in between. The CDR3 reads CASSLDAANYGYTF. The CDR3 DNA reads TGTGCCAGCAGCTTAGATGCAGCTAACTATGGCTACACCTTC.

This clonotype was observed at least ten times. This chain uses TRBV20-1 with TRBJ2-7, with no clear D. Trimming shortened V by 0 bases and J by 6 bases, and 15 bases separated the two germline ends. The CDR3 sequence is 14 residues long. Germline assignment: CDR1 DFQATT and CDR2 SNEGSKA (reference sequence). CDR3 sequence reads: CSAREGKSGPEQYF. In DNA form, the CDR3 reads TGCAGTGCTAGAGAGGGGAAATCTGGTCCCGAGCAGTACTTC.

This clonotype came up many times. The rearrangement uses TRBV7-8 and TRBJ2-1; 10 nucleotides line up with TRBD2. Germline CDR1 SGHVS, CDR2 FQNEAQ. This CDR3 is 16 amino acids long. J lost 0 bases, V lost 6 bases, and 5 bases had no gene match. CDR3 sequence reads: CASRDSGGSSYNEQFF. The DNA for the CDR3 is TGTGCCAGCAGGGATAGCGGGGGGTCCTCCTACAATGAGCAGTTCTTC.

In this sample, this clonotype turned up many times. The J gene is TRBJ2-7, the V gene TRBV28; D remains unclear. V was shortened by 2 bases and J by 9 bases, with 17 bases between the two germline ends. The CDR3 is 14 amino acids. Germline CDR1 reads MDHEN; CDR2 reads SYDVKM. CDR3 nucleotides: TGTGCCAGCAGTTTAGGGGATCTTCTACGAGGGCAGTACTTC. It codes for CASSLGDLLRGQYF.

The chain employs TRBV18 and TRBJ1-6; D uncertain. CDR1 KGHSH and CDR2 LQKENI come from the germline V gene. Trimming removed 3 bases from V and 6 bases from J, with 12 bases in between. This CDR3 is 15 amino acids long. The CDR3 bases are TGTGCCAGCTCACCTGACTTGACCCCTAATTCACCCCTCCACTTT. It encodes CASSPDLTPNSPLHF.

The chain uses TRBV3-1 and TRBJ2-3; D is perhaps TRBD1 or TRBD2 (6 bases each). Germline CDR1 LGHDT, CDR2 YNNKEL (reference sequence). V gave up 4 bases and J gave up 14 bases, with 22 bases separating them. CDR3 length: 14 residues. The CDR3 nucleotides read TGTGCCAGCAGCCCAACGGGTTCGGGGGCTCGACGGTATTTT. Translating it yields CASSPTGSGARRYF.

This clonotype was picked up a small number of times. The V call is TRBV20-1, the J call TRBJ1-1, with D maybe TRBD1 (5 bases). CDR1 is DFQATT and CDR2 is SNEGSKA in the germline V gene (reference sequence). This CDR3 contains 14 residues. Trimming left V 1 base short and J 0 bases short, with 9 bases between. The CDR3 spells CSARVPGMNTEAFF. The CDR3 coding sequence is TGCAGTGCTAGAGTACCAGGGATGAACACTGAAGCTTTCTTT.

This clonotype was counted ten times or more. The CDR3 region is CASSFGTSRYNEQFF. The CDR3 DNA follows: TGTGCCAGCAGCTTTGGGACTAGCCGATACAATGAGCAGTTCTTC. The chain employs TRBV5-4 and TRBJ2-1, with 9 bases matching TRBD2. CDR1 and CDR2 (germline): SGHNT, YYREEE (reference sequence). With 2 bases clipped from V and 4 bases from J, the junction kept 4 bases outside the gene matches. The CDR3 extends over 15 amino acids.

This clonotype was observed at least ten times. V is TRBV2 and J is TRBJ1-3, with 10 bases aligning to TRBD1. V dropped 0 bases and J dropped 8; count of bases not matched to a gene: 7. This CDR3 comprises 16 residues. Looked up from germline, CDR1 is SNHLY and CDR2 is FYNNEI. The CDR3 here is CASSEAGGDRGHTIYF. Written as DNA, the CDR3 is TGTGCCAGCAGTGAAGCCGGCGGGGACAGGGGACACACCATATATTTT. The complete variable domain, with remaining parts taken from reference TRBV2 and TRBJ1-3, reads EPEVTQTPSHQVTQMGQEVILRCVPISNHLYFYWYRQILGQKVEFLVSFYNNEISEKSEIFDDQFSVERPDGSNFTLKIRSTKLEDSAMYFCASSEAGGDRGHTIYFGEGSWLTVV.

This clonotype appeared a few times. The gene calls are TRBV7-8 and TRBJ2-3; 7 bases align to TRBD2. The J segment lost 1 base and the V segment lost 5 bases, leaving 9 bases of the junction unmatched. The CDR3 has 16 amino acids. Germline CDR1 SGHVS, CDR2 FQNEAQ. The CDR3 reads CASSPSAGLRTDTQYF. CDR3 DNA sequence: TGTGCCAGCAGCCCAAGCGCGGGACTACGCACAGATACGCAGTATTTT.

This clonotype was picked up many times. The chain uses TRBV20-1 and TRBJ1-1; a weak D match, TRBD1 (5 bases). Germline V lookup: CDR1 DFQATT, CDR2 SNEGSKA (reference sequence). The length of the CDR3 is 13 residues. Trimming took off 1 base at V and 4 bases at J, with 10 bases between the two ends. In nucleotides, the CDR3 is TGCAGTGCTAGAGTAGGGGCGCGCACTGAAGCTTTCTTT. It encodes CSARVGARTEAFF.

This clonotype was observed at least ten times. The rearrangement joins TRBV2 to TRBJ2-7; no reliable D call. Per germline, CDR1 SNHLY and CDR2 FYNNEI. CDR3 length: 12 amino acids. Trimming removed 5 bases from V and 3 bases from J, with 8 bases in between. This CDR3 reads CASSPGDYEQYF. CDR3 nucleotides: TGTGCCAGCAGTCCTGGTGACTACGAGCAGTACTTC. The entire variable domain, with the rest obtained from reference TRBV2 and TRBJ2-7, is as follows: EPEVTQTPSHQVTQMGQEVILRCVPISNHLYFYWYRQILGQKVEFLVSFYNNEISEKSEIFDDQFSVERPDGSNFTLKIRSTKLEDSAMYFCASSPGDYEQYFGPGTRLTVT.

There are a few counts of this clonotype. The chain uses TRBV20-1 and TRBJ1-6; weak D call: TRBD1 (5 bases). V gave up 0 bases and J gave up 5 bases, with 8 bases separating them. CDR1 and CDR2 (germline): DFQATT, SNEGSKA (reference sequence). CDR3 length: 14 residues. This chain's CDR3 is CSARDRADNSPLHF. The CDR3 nucleotides are TGCAGTGCTAGAGACAGGGCTGATAATTCACCCCTCCACTTT.

This clonotype was seen repeatedly, ten times or more. The chain couples TRBV9 to TRBJ2-1; TRBD2 matches at 10 bases. The CDR3 has 18 residues. After removal of 0 bases from V and 2 bases from J, the junction contained 8 bases not matched to a gene. From germline, CDR1 is SGDLS and CDR2 YYNGEE. The CDR3 bases are TGTGCCAGCAGCGTAGGGGCTAGCGGGAGCCCCCCCTACAATGAGCAGTTCTTC. Protein sequence: CASSVGASGSPPYNEQFF.

There are a few counts of this clonotype. The genes are TRBV5-1 and TRBJ1-6, with 8 bases matching TRBD1. Germline V gene lookup returns CDR1 SGHRS and CDR2 YFSETQ. The CDR3 has 16 amino acids. After removal of 4 bases from V and 8 bases from J, the junction contained 11 bases not matched to a gene. The DNA of the CDR3 is TGCGCCAGCAGCCTGTCACCTGACAGGGGAGATTCACCCCTCCACTTT. It yields the protein CASSLSPDRGDSPLHF.

This clonotype showed up many times. The chain uses TRBV7-9 and TRBJ2-6; D gene unclear. The V gene lost 9 bases and the J gene lost 0 bases, with 3 bases spanning the gap. The CDR3 extends over 12 amino acids. Germline CDR1 SEHNR, CDR2 FQNEAQ (reference sequence). The DNA for the CDR3 is TGTGCCAGGGACTCTGGGGCCAACGTCCTGACTTTC. Its translation is CARDSGANVLTF.

Many counts were recorded for this clonotype. The V call is TRBV28, the J call TRBJ2-7; TRBD2 matches 7 bases. The CDR3 is 17 amino acids. The J segment lost 5 bases and the V segment lost 6 bases, leaving 19 bases of the junction unmatched. The germline V gene has CDR1 MDHEN and CDR2 SYDVKM. The CDR3 loop reads CASSPTGSLGGGNEQYF. CDR3 in DNA: TGTGCCAGCAGCCCCACGGGGAGTTTGGGGGGAGGGAACGAGCAGTACTTC.

This chain connects TRBV10-2 to TRBJ1-1; no definite D call. This CDR3 has 16 residues. Germline assignment: CDR1 WSHSY and CDR2 SAAADI. V shed 6 bases and J shed 0 bases, with 17 bases lying between them. CDR3 loop: CASRDPTPSMNTEAFF. The CDR3 DNA follows: TGCGCCAGCAGAGACCCAACACCCAGCATGAACACTGAAGCTTTCTTT.

This clonotype came up many times. This chain joins TRBV11-2 and TRBJ2-1; a possible D gene is TRBD2 (6 bases). This CDR3 contains 15 residues. The germline V and J ends were trimmed by 5 bases and 1 base, with 12 bases remaining between them. Germline V lookup: CDR1 SGHAT, CDR2 FQNNGV. The CDR3 spells CASSPWGESYNEQFF. As DNA, the CDR3 is TGTGCCAGCAGCCCATGGGGGGAATCCTACAATGAGCAGTTCTTC.

The sample holds many counts of this clonotype. The CDR3 loop reads CASLEKNIQYF. The CDR3 DNA sequence: TGTGCCAGCTTAGAAAAAAACATTCAGTACTTC. The V gene is TRBV6-6, the J gene TRBJ2-4; D gene uncertain. The V gene lost 8 bases and the J gene lost 4 bases, with 6 bases spanning the gap. Per germline, CDR1 MNHNY and CDR2 SVGAGI (reference sequence). The CDR3 covers 11 residues.

This clonotype was found a few times. The chain joins TRBV3-1 to TRBJ2-7; no definite D call. V lost 4 bases, J lost 0 bases, and 10 bases lay in between. Germline CDR1 reads LGHDT; CDR2 reads YNNKEL (reference sequence). This CDR3 has 14 residues. As DNA, the CDR3 is TGTGCCAGCAGCCCGACCCATAGCTCCTACGAGCAGTACTTC. This sequence encodes CASSPTHSSYEQYF.

This clonotype appeared many times. V and J are TRBV6-4 and TRBJ2-3, with 7 bases aligning to TRBD1. This CDR3 has 15 residues. Trimming took 9 bases from V and 2 from J; bases not matched to a gene: 11. Germline CDR1 and CDR2: MRHNA and SNTAGT. CDR3 DNA sequence: TGTGCCAGTAGAGGGACAGCAGAAATCACAGATACGCAGTATTTT. Translated, it gives CASRGTAEITDTQYF.